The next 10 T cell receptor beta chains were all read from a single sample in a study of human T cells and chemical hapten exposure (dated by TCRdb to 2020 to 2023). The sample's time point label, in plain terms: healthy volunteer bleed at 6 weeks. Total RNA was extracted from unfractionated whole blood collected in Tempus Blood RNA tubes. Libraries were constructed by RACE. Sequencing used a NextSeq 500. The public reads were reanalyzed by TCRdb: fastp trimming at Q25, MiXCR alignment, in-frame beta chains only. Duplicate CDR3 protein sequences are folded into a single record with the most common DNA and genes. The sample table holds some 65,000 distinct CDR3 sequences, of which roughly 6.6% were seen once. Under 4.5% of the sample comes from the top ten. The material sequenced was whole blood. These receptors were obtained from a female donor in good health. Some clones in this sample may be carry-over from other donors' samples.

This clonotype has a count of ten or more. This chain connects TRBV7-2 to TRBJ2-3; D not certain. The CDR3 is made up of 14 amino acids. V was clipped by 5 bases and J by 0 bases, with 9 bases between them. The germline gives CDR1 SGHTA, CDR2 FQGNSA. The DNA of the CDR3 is TGTGCCAGCAGCCTGCCCTTTAGCACAGATACGCAGTATTTT. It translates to CASSLPFSTDTQYF.

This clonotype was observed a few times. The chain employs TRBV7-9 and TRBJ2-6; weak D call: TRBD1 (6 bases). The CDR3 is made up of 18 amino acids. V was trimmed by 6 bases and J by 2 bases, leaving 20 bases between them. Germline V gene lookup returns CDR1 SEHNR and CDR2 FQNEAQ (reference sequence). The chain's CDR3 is CASRSTGSRSTGANVLTF. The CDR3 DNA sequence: TGTGCCAGCAGATCGACAGGTTCCCGTTCTACTGGGGCCAACGTCCTGACTTTC. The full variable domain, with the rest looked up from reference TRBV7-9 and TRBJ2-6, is DTGVSQNPRHKITKRGQNVTFRCDPISEHNRLYWYRQTLGQGPEFLTYFQNEAQLEKSRLLSDRFSAERPKGSFSTLEIQRTEQGDSAMYLCASRSTGSRSTGANVLTFGAGSRLTVL.

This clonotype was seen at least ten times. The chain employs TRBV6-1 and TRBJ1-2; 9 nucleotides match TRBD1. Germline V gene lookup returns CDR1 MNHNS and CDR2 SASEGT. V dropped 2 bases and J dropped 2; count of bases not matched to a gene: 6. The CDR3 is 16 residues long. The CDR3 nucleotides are TGTGCCAGCAGTGAACGGGACAGGGTCCTCAACTATGGCTACACCTTC. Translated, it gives CASSERDRVLNYGYTF.

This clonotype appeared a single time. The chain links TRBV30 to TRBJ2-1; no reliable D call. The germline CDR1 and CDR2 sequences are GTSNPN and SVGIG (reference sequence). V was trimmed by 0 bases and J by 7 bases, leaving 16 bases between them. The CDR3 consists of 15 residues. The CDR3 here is CAWSVERLRGNEQFF. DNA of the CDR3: TGTGCCTGGAGTGTCGAGCGACTCAGAGGTAATGAGCAGTTCTTC.

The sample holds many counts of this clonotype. The CDR3 sequence is CASSHDIGGEQFF. The CDR3 region has the DNA TGTGCCAGCAGCCATGATATAGGTGGTGAGCAGTTCTTC. The chain has TRBV3-1 and TRBJ2-1; D is unresolved. V was cut by 3 bases and J by 9 bases, with 12 bases left in between. In germline, CDR1 is LGHDT, CDR2 YNNKEL (reference sequence). The CDR3 extends over 13 amino acids.

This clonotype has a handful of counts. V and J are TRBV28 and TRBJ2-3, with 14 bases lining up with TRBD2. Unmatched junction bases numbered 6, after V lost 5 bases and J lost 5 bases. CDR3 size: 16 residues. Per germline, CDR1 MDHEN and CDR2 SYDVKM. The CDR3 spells CASSLRLAGGLDTQYF. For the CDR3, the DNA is TGTGCCAGCAGTCTTCGACTAGCGGGAGGGCTAGATACGCAGTATTTT. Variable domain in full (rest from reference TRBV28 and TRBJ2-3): DVKVTQSSRYLVKRTGEKVFLECVQDMDHENMFWYRQDPGLGLRLIYFSYDVKMKEKGDIPEGYSVSREKKERFSLILESASTNQTSMYLCASSLRLAGGLDTQYFGPGTRLTVL.

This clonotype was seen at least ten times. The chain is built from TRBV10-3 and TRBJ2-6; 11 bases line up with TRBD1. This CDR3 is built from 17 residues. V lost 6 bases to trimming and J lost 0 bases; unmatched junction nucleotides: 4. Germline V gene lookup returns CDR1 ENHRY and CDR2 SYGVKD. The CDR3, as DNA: TGTGCCATCAGCGCCGGGACAGGGGGCTCTGGGGCCAACGTCCTGACTTTC. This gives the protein CAISAGTGGSGANVLTF.

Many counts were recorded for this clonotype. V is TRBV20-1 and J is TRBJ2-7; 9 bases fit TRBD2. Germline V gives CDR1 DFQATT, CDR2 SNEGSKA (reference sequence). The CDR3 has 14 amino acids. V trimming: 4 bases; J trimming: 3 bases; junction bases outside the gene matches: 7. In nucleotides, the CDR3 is TGCAGTGCTACCAAGCGGGGGGATCACTACGAGCAGTACTTC. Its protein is CSATKRGDHYEQYF.

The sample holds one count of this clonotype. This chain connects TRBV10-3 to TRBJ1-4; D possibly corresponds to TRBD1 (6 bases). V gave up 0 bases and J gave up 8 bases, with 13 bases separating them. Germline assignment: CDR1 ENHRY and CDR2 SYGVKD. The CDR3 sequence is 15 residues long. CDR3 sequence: CAISESWDNIEKLFF. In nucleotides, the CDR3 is TGTGCCATCAGTGAGTCGTGGGACAATATAGAAAAACTGTTTTTT.

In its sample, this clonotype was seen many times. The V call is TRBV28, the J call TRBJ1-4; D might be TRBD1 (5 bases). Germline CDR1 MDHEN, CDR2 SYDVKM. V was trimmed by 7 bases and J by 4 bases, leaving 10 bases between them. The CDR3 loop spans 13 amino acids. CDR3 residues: CASNRQLNEKLFF. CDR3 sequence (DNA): TGTGCCAGCAATAGACAGCTTAATGAAAAACTGTTTTTT.